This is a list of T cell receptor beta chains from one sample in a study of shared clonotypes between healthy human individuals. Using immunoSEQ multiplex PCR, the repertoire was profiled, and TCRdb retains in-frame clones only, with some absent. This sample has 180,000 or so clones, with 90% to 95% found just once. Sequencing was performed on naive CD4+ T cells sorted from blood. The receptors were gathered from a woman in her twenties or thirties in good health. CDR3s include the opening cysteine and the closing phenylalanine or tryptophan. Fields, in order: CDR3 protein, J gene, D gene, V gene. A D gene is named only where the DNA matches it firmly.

CDR3: CASSLLGAGVANVLTF; J: TRBJ2-6; D: NA; V: TRBV28
CDR3: CASSITGEPYNEQFF; J: TRBJ2-1; D: TRBD1; V: TRBV7-2
CDR3: CASSPAEREQNIQYF; J: TRBJ2-4; D: TRBD2; V: TRBV13
CDR3: CASSLTVMNTEAFF; J: TRBJ1-1; D: NA; V: TRBV5-1
CDR3: CASSSRTGDTYEQYF; J: TRBJ2-7; D: TRBD1; V: TRBV5-1
CDR3: CASSPPNRTQETQYF; J: TRBJ2-5; D: NA; V: TRBV18
CDR3: CAISESDRPGGEQYF; J: TRBJ2-7; D: NA; V: TRBV10-3
CDR3: CASSERGSYEQYF; J: TRBJ2-7; D: NA; V: TRBV5-1
CDR3: CATSRGADSYEQYF; J: TRBJ2-7; D: NA; V: TRBV15
CDR3: CASSDRDRGYEQYF; J: TRBJ2-7; D: TRBD1; V: TRBV27
CDR3: CASRTGGGGLYEQYF; J: TRBJ2-7; D: NA; V: TRBV11-2
CDR3: CASSYPPGQGDYGYTF; J: TRBJ1-2; D: TRBD1; V: TRBV28
CDR3: CAWGTGGGGYTF; J: TRBJ1-2; D: TRBD1; V: TRBV30
CDR3: CSVATGQGVYSNQPQHF; J: TRBJ1-5; D: TRBD1; V: TRBV29-1
CDR3: CASISVPLGYTF; J: TRBJ1-2; D: NA; V: TRBV28
CDR3: CASSLLGNTEAFF; J: TRBJ1-1; D: NA; V: TRBV28
CDR3: CASSPVRNEAFF; J: TRBJ1-1; D: NA; V: TRBV18
CDR3: CASSQVGWGRDEQYF; J: TRBJ2-7; D: NA; V: TRBV4-1
CDR3: CASSSSSYEQYF; J: TRBJ2-7; D: NA; V: TRBV28
CDR3: CASSGDGRGTEAFF; J: TRBJ1-1; D: NA; V: TRBV5-1
CDR3: CASSPTSRDRRNQPQHF; J: TRBJ1-5; D: TRBD1; V: TRBV28
CDR3: CASSPNGQPPVNTIYF; J: TRBJ1-3; D: NA; V: TRBV5-1
CDR3: CASTGTGNEQYF; J: NA; D: TRBD1; V: TRBV2
CDR3: CASRTGSYSNQPQHF; J: TRBJ1-5; D: TRBD1; V: TRBV2
CDR3: CASSLGPGLAGEEQYF; J: TRBJ2-5; D: TRBD2; V: TRBV7-9
CDR3: CASSPGLAGGSSSYNEQFF; J: TRBJ2-1; D: TRBD2; V: TRBV9
CDR3: CASSLDRDYQPQHF; J: TRBJ1-5; D: TRBD1; V: TRBV28
CDR3: CASRRQGSNYGYTF; J: TRBJ1-2; D: TRBD1; V: TRBV6-6
CDR3: CAWSVKSPEAFF; J: TRBJ1-1; D: NA; V: TRBV30
CDR3: CASSPGRPYGYTF; J: TRBJ1-2; D: NA; V: TRBV23-1
CDR3: CASSLQQPWDEQYF; J: TRBJ2-7; D: NA; V: TRBV7-9
CDR3: CASNIRTDLYTF; J: TRBJ1-2; D: NA; V: TRBV6-1
CDR3: CASSKGWFHSNQPQHF; J: TRBJ1-5; D: NA; V: TRBV21-1
CDR3: CASSIWGAKNIQYF; J: TRBJ2-4; D: NA; V: TRBV19
CDR3: CASSLYVGTEAFF; J: TRBJ1-1; D: NA; V: TRBV28
CDR3: CASSFQGRGGSYEQYF; J: TRBJ2-7; D: NA; V: TRBV5-1
CDR3: CASSLTGTARGDGYTF; J: TRBJ1-2; D: NA; V: TRBV5-1
CDR3: CASSLRDSRLDYEQYF; J: TRBJ2-7; D: NA; V: TRBV5-5
CDR3: CASSFIGKTQYF; J: TRBJ2-5; D: NA; V: TRBV28
CDR3: CASSLDRGFTEAFF; J: TRBJ1-1; D: TRBD1; V: TRBV7-8
CDR3: CASSFRLRSYEQYF; J: NA; D: NA; V: TRBV28
CDR3: CASSEKGRQGEAFF; J: TRBJ1-1; D: NA; V: TRBV6-1
CDR3: CASSPGQVLTTEAFF; J: TRBJ1-1; D: TRBD1; V: TRBV5-1
CDR3: CASSSGSHNYGYTF; J: TRBJ1-2; D: NA; V: TRBV7-3
CDR3: CASSQVQGDGYTF; J: TRBJ1-2; D: NA; V: TRBV4-1
CDR3: CASRDLGQTAFF; J: TRBJ1-1; D: NA; V: TRBV6-6
CDR3: CASSDPPERQYF; J: TRBJ2-7; D: NA; V: TRBV2
CDR3: CASTRTSGKSYEQYF; J: NA; D: TRBD2; V: TRBV2
CDR3: CASSPTGQTRTQYF; J: TRBJ2-5; D: NA; V: TRBV27
CDR3: CASSKAGLRGEQYF; J: TRBJ2-7; D: NA; V: TRBV6-5
CDR3: CASSREPSAYSNQPQHF; J: TRBJ1-5; D: NA; V: TRBV18
CDR3: CASSLTGGIEQYF; J: TRBJ2-7; D: TRBD1; V: TRBV5-4
CDR3: CASSPKQKEKLFF; J: TRBJ1-4; D: NA; V: TRBV11-2
CDR3: CASSRSPTNYEQYF; J: NA; D: NA; V: TRBV5-1